Listed here are 32 T cell receptor beta chains from one sample, sequenced in a study of blood T cell repertoires in COVID-19. TCRdb's copy holds only in-frame clones and misses some; the assay was immunoSEQ multiplex PCR. The sample shows around 330,000 clones, roughly 90% of them seen only once. Sequences were obtained from peripheral blood. Every receptor here comes from a woman aged 50 to 60 with active or convalescent COVID-19.

The CDR3 bases are TGTGCCAGCAGCATCCGACAGGGGGCTGGAAACACCATATATTTT. Translating it yields CASSIRQGAGNTIYF. The chain carries TRBV13 and TRBJ1-3; 9 bases align to TRBD1. Germline loops: CDR1 PRHDT, CDR2 FYEKMQ (reference sequence). V was clipped by 5 bases and J by 2 bases; unmatched bases: 4. This CDR3 is 15 amino acids long.

This clone was counted only a few times. The chain joins TRBV6-2 or TRBV6-3 to TRBJ1-3; no clear D. The CDR3 runs to 18 residues. The V end lost 0 bases, the J end lost 0 bases, and 15 bases lay between the germline ends. Germline V gene lookup returns CDR1 MNHEY and CDR2 SVGEGT. The CDR3 DNA is TGTGCCAGCAGTTACTCGAACGGTTCACCGAACTCTGGAAACACCATATATTTT. This translates into CASSYSNGSPNSGNTIYF.

The CDR3, as DNA: TGTGCCAGCAGTTTGGCACGAGGCGGGGCTCACTCCTACGAGCAGTACTTC. It yields the protein CASSLARGGAHSYEQYF. The chain links TRBV28 to TRBJ2-7, with D perhaps matching TRBD2 (6 bases). Per germline, CDR1 MDHEN and CDR2 SYDVKM. V lost 3 bases and J lost 0, with 18 bases in between. The CDR3 sequence is 17 residues long.

The rearrangement joins TRBV5-4 to TRBJ1-1; D is unresolved. The germline gives CDR1 SGHNT, CDR2 YYREEE (reference sequence). V was clipped by 4 bases and J by 3 bases, with 16 bases between them. The CDR3 has 15 residues. For the CDR3, the DNA is TGTGCCAGCAGCCCACCCAGCGCACGACACACTGAAGCTTTCTTT. It specifies CASSPPSARHTEAFF.

This clone was observed once. The chain joins TRBV19 to TRBJ1-5; weak D call: TRBD1 (6 bases). Trimming left V 9 bases short and J 5 bases short, with 20 bases between. This CDR3 contains 15 residues. The V gene's germline CDR1 is LNHDA and CDR2 SQIVND (reference sequence). The CDR3 protein is CASNEPGTLHQPQHF. CDR3 DNA: TGTGCCAGCAACGAACCCGGGACACTTCATCAGCCCCAGCATTTT.

This clone was observed a few times. The V call is TRBV4-3, the J call TRBJ1-4; 7 bases fit TRBD1. V gave up 5 bases and J gave up 3 bases; unmatched junction bases: 6. The CDR3 consists of 15 residues. Germline-derived CDR1 and CDR2 are LGHNA and YSLEER. The chain's CDR3 is CASSSQTGPNEKLFF. The DNA for the CDR3 is TGCGCCAGCAGCTCCCAGACAGGGCCTAATGAAAAACTGTTTTTT.

The rearrangement joins TRBV13 to TRBJ2-2, with D perhaps matching TRBD2 (6 bases). The CDR3 length is 16 residues. Germline V CDR1 and CDR2: PRHDT, FYEKMQ (reference sequence). Trimming pared 6 bases from V and 0 bases from J, leaving 14 bases between. The CDR3 loop reads CASRAGLLSNTGELFF. The CDR3 DNA reads as TGTGCCAGCAGGGCGGGGCTGCTTTCGAACACCGGGGAGCTGTTTTTT.

The V call is TRBV28, the J call TRBJ2-4; 7 bases align to TRBD1. This CDR3 is 14 amino acids long. Germline V CDR1 and CDR2: MDHEN, SYDVKM. With 5 bases clipped from V and 8 bases from J, the junction kept 9 bases outside the gene matches. CDR3 nucleotide sequence: TGTGCCAGCAGTGCGCCCGGGACAGTCCACATTCAGTACTTC. Translating it yields CASSAPGTVHIQYF.

The CDR3 reads CASSLPGADTQYF. The CDR3 DNA follows: TGCGCCAGCAGCCTCCCCGGGGCAGATACGCAGTATTTT. The J gene is TRBJ2-3, the V gene TRBV5-1; a weak D match, TRBD2 (5 bases). V lost 4 bases to trimming and J lost 4 bases, with 10 bases between them. Germline CDR1 reads SGHRS; CDR2 reads YFSETQ. The CDR3 is 13 residues long. Using reference TRBV5-1 and TRBJ2-3 for the parts outside the CDR3, the full variable domain is KAGVTQTPRYLIKTRGQQVTLSCSPISGHRSVSWYQQTPGQGLQFLFEYFSETQRNKGNFPGRFSGRQFSNSRSEMNVSTLELGDSALYLCASSLPGADTQYFGPGTRLTVL.

The V gene is TRBV7-8, the J gene TRBJ2-5; D may be TRBD1 (5 bases). The CDR3 spans 13 residues. The germline CDR1 and CDR2 sequences are SGHVS and FQNEAQ. Trimming shortened V by 5 bases and J by 5 bases, and 12 bases separated the two germline ends. The CDR3 region has the DNA TGTGCCAGCAGCCCCCAGGGAAGGGAGACCCAGTACTTC. Protein: CASSPQGRETQYF.

The V gene is TRBV6-5, the J gene TRBJ1-1; tentatively, D is TRBD1 (6 bases). Trimming pared 6 bases from V and 1 base from J, leaving 12 bases between. The germline gives CDR1 MNHEY, CDR2 SVGAGI. This CDR3 spans 14 amino acids. This CDR3 reads CASRSVDRNTEAFF. CDR3 nucleotide sequence: TGTGCCAGCAGATCCGTGGACAGGAACACTGAAGCTTTCTTT.

This chain joins TRBV11-3 and TRBJ2-1, with D perhaps matching TRBD1 (6 bases). The CDR3 extends over 13 amino acids. V gave up 4 bases and J gave up 8 bases, with 12 bases separating them. Germline values: CDR1 SGHNT, CDR2 YENEEA. CDR3 protein: CASSSRGNDEQFF. The CDR3 DNA sequence: TGTGCCAGCAGCTCCAGGGGAAACGATGAGCAGTTCTTC.

The rearrangement uses TRBV7-9 and TRBJ1-5, with D possibly being TRBD1 (6 bases). Deletions cut 1 base from V and 0 bases from J, with 10 bases between. The germline CDR1 and CDR2 sequences are SEHNR and FQNEAQ (reference sequence). This CDR3 has 16 amino acids. The CDR3 sequence: CASSLGTAYSNQPQHF. As DNA, the CDR3 is TGTGCCAGCAGCTTAGGGACAGCTTATAGCAATCAGCCCCAGCATTTT.

V gene TRBV28 combines with J gene TRBJ1-2; 7 bases match TRBD1. Germline CDR1 MDHEN, CDR2 SYDVKM. This CDR3 has 15 residues. V shed 5 bases, J shed 2 bases, and the junction held 8 bases outside the gene matches. The CDR3, as DNA: TGTGCCAGCAGTCTTCAGGGGGTTGGGAACTATGGCTACACCTTC. Translating it yields CASSLQGVGNYGYTF.

The chain is built from TRBV24-1 and TRBJ2-7; D may be TRBD1 (6 bases). CDR1 is KGHDR and CDR2 is SFDVKD in the germline V gene. Trimming took off 3 bases at V and 5 bases at J, with 10 bases between the two ends. The CDR3 is made up of 13 amino acids. This chain's CDR3 is CATSDIGGHEQYF. For the CDR3, the DNA is TGTGCCACCAGTGATATTGGGGGCCACGAGCAGTACTTC.

V is TRBV24-1 and J is TRBJ2-2; possible D gene TRBD1, 5 bases. V was cut by 3 bases and J by 3 bases, with 16 bases left in between. Germline values: CDR1 KGHDR, CDR2 SFDVKD. This CDR3 has 17 residues. The CDR3, as DNA: TGTGCCACCAGTGATCACCCCTCGACAGAAGACACCGGGGAGCTGTTTTTT. Translation gives CATSDHPSTEDTGELFF.

This sequence joins TRBV29-1 and TRBJ1-1, with D maybe TRBD1 (6 bases). The germline V and J ends were trimmed by 2 bases and 4 bases, with 8 bases remaining between them. The length of the CDR3 is 12 residues. Germline V CDR1 and CDR2: SQVTM, ANQGSEA. In DNA form, the CDR3 reads TGCAGCGTTGAAAGAGGGGGCACTGAAGCTTTCTTT. This translates into CSVERGGTEAFF.

The chain recombines TRBV6-5 with TRBJ2-7; 7 bases line up with TRBD2. J lost 7 bases, V lost 6 bases, and 6 bases had no gene match. This CDR3 is built from 12 residues. The V gene's germline CDR1 is MNHEY and CDR2 SVGAGI. In DNA form, the CDR3 reads TGTGCCAGCAGCCAAGCGGGGAGGGAGCAGTACTTC. Translating gives CASSQAGREQYF.

The chain combines TRBV11-2 with TRBJ2-2; TRBD2 aligns across 8 bases. Trimming removed 1 base from V and 7 bases from J; junction bases left unmatched: 5. Germline-derived CDR1 and CDR2 are SGHAT and FQNNGV. The CDR3 covers 15 residues. CDR3 coding DNA: TGTGCCAGCAGCTTAGCCGGGAGGGCCATCGGGGAGCTGTTTTTT. This sequence encodes CASSLAGRAIGELFF.

The chain combines TRBV28 with TRBJ1-2; D is unclear. The V end lost 6 bases, the J end lost 7 bases, and 9 bases lay between the germline ends. Germline CDR1 and CDR2: MDHEN and SYDVKM. This CDR3 region has 11 residues. This CDR3 reads CASRKPGGYTF. The CDR3 nucleotides read TGTGCCAGCAGGAAGCCGGGTGGCTACACCTTC.

This clone appeared a few times. The chain has TRBV15 and TRBJ1-1, with 9 bases aligning to TRBD1. Germline loops: CDR1 LNHNV, CDR2 YYDKDF (reference sequence). V gave up 3 bases and J gave up 7 bases; unmatched junction bases: 6. The CDR3 runs to 14 residues. The CDR3 sequence is CATSSRDRDIEAFF. The CDR3, as DNA: TGTGCCACCAGCAGTCGGGACAGGGATATTGAAGCTTTCTTT.

The V gene is TRBV29-1, the J gene TRBJ2-3, with D perhaps matching TRBD1 (6 bases). Trimming stripped 4 bases from V and 1 base from J, with 12 bases between. Germline CDR1 is SQVTM and CDR2 is ANQGSEA. This CDR3 comprises 14 residues. The CDR3 region has the DNA TGCAGCGTTGTGGTCAGGGGCGGCACAGATACGCAGTATTTT. Translated: CSVVVRGGTDTQYF.

This chain links TRBV19 with TRBJ2-1, with a possible D match to TRBD2 (6 bases). CDR3 length equals 14 residues. Germline V CDR1 and CDR2: LNHDA, SQIVND (reference sequence). V lost 3 bases to trimming and J lost 7 bases, with 13 bases between them. CDR3 loop: CASSILATSNEQFF. The CDR3 nucleotides read TGTGCCAGTAGTATCTTAGCGACTAGTAATGAGCAGTTCTTC.

V is TRBV7-9 and J is TRBJ2-7; 11 positions match TRBD2. The CDR3 sequence is 15 residues long. The ends lost 3 bases at V and 2 bases at J; junction bases unmatched: 3. Germline V lookup: CDR1 SEHNR, CDR2 FQNEAQ (reference sequence). The CDR3 nucleotides read TGTGCCAGCAGCTTTGGTAGCGGGGGGGCCTACGAGCAGTACTTC. Translated: CASSFGSGGAYEQYF. The variable domain in full, completed from reference TRBV7-9 and TRBJ2-7, reads DTGVSQNPRHKITKRGQNVTFRCDPISEHNRLYWYRQTLGQGPEFLTYFQNEAQLEKSRLLSDRFSAERPKGSFSTLEIQRTEQGDSAMYLCASSFGSGGAYEQYFGPGTRLTVT.

J is TRBJ1-4 and V is TRBV4-2, with TRBD1 identical over 8 bases. Trimming at V came to 2 bases and at J to 7 bases, leaving 6 bases not matched to a gene. Germline CDR1 reads LGHNA; CDR2 reads YNFKEQ. This CDR3 has 15 residues. As DNA, the CDR3 is TGTGCCAGCAGCCAACTCAGGGGGCGGAGTGAAAAACTGTTTTTT. It yields the protein CASSQLRGRSEKLFF.

This clone was seen once. The V and J genes are TRBV6-1 and TRBJ2-5; 7 bases are a match to TRBD2. The CDR3 has 12 amino acids. V lost 3 bases, J lost 7 bases, and 2 bases stayed unmatched. Looked up from germline, CDR1 is MNHNS and CDR2 is SASEGT. CDR3 DNA sequence: TGTGCCAGCAGTGATGAGCGGGGGACCCAGTACTTC. Residues: CASSDERGTQYF.

The chain has TRBV2 and TRBJ1-2; 8 bases map to TRBD1. Germline V gives CDR1 SNHLY, CDR2 FYNNEI. J lost 7 bases, V lost 8 bases, and 9 bases had no gene match. This CDR3 has 13 amino acids. DNA of the CDR3: TGTGCCAGCTGGGGCAGGGGGCGAGGTGGCTACACCTTC. Its protein is CASWGRGRGGYTF.

The rearrangement joins TRBV5-8 to TRBJ2-3, with TRBD2 matching 11 bases. Germline assignment: CDR1 SGHTS and CDR2 YDEGEE. The CDR3 is 16 residues long. V shed 0 bases, J shed 0 bases, and the junction held 0 bases outside the gene matches. CDR3 in DNA: TGTGCCAGCAGCTTGGGGACTAGCGGGAGCACAGATACGCAGTATTTT. It is translated as CASSLGTSGSTDTQYF.

The J gene is TRBJ1-5, the V gene TRBV5-6; 10 positions agree with TRBD1. V shed 4 bases, J shed 3 bases, and the junction held 4 bases outside the gene matches. This CDR3 contains 15 residues. Germline V gene lookup returns CDR1 SGHDT and CDR2 YYEEEE. The CDR3 DNA reads TGTGCCAGCAGCCCCGGGACAGGGGACAATCAGCCCCAGCATTTT. Translated: CASSPGTGDNQPQHF.

This chain connects TRBV14 to TRBJ1-2, with 9 bases fitting TRBD1. Losses at the gene ends were 4 bases for V and 7 bases for J; bases not matched to a gene: 10. Germline assignment: CDR1 SGHDN and CDR2 FVKESK. This CDR3 is 15 amino acids long. The CDR3 reads CASSPMDRGYAGYTF. The CDR3 region has the DNA TGTGCCAGCAGCCCGATGGACAGGGGATACGCTGGCTACACCTTC.

The chain links TRBV3-1 (or the pseudogene TRBV3-2) to TRBJ2-2; 8 nucleotides match TRBD2. The germline gives CDR1 LGHDT, CDR2 YNNKEL (reference sequence). After removal of 2 bases from V and 7 bases from J, the junction contained 15 bases not matched to a gene. The CDR3 is 18 residues long. Here the CDR3 reads CASSQLGLAGAKGGELFF. The CDR3 bases are TGTGCCAGCAGCCAATTGGGCCTAGCGGGCGCAAAAGGCGGGGAGCTGTTTTTT.

The rearrangement links TRBV6-1 to TRBJ1-3; 8 positions match TRBD1. V was clipped by 1 base and J by 2 bases; unmatched bases: 7. The CDR3 extends over 17 amino acids. Per the germline V gene, CDR1 is MNHNS and CDR2 is SASEGT. The CDR3: CASSEGASTGAGNTIYF. CDR3 sequence (DNA): TGTGCCAGCAGTGAAGGGGCCTCGACAGGGGCTGGAAACACCATATATTTT.